Following are 26 T cell receptor beta chains from one sample sequenced in a study of CD8 T cells in Susac syndrome. Reverse transcription of about 0.45 to 1 ug RNA used random hexamers. MiXCR was run by TCRdb on the immunoSEQ multiplex PCR reads, yielding one entry per CDR3 protein. The sample lists approximately 190,000 distinct CDR3 sequences; approximately 93% were seen once. The source material was CD4+ T cells from PBMCs. Every receptor here comes from a human donor in good health.

The chain has TRBV19 and TRBJ1-1, with D possibly TRBD1 on 5 matching bases. The CDR3 totals 11 residues. Germline V gives CDR1 LNHDA, CDR2 SQIVND (reference sequence). The ends were cut back, 7 bases at V and 6 bases at J, with 9 bases in the middle. In nucleotides, the CDR3 is TGTGCCAGTAATCGGGGCTCTGAAGCTTTCTTT. It specifies CASNRGSEAFF.

This clonotype was observed once. The chain is built from TRBV5-1 and TRBJ2-5, with 13 bases that match TRBD2. J was trimmed by 1 base and V by 6 bases; bases with no gene match: 12. Germline V gene sequence: CDR1 SGHRS, CDR2 YFSETQ. The CDR3 consists of 18 residues. CDR3: CASTRAAGTSGTQETQYF. CDR3 in DNA: TGCGCCAGCACCCGGGCAGCGGGGACTAGCGGGACCCAAGAGACCCAGTACTTC. Supplemented by reference TRBV5-1 and TRBJ2-5, the full variable domain reads KAGVTQTPRYLIKTRGQQVTLSCSPISGHRSVSWYQQTPGQGLQFLFEYFSETQRNKGNFPGRFSGRQFSNSRSEMNVSTLELGDSALYLCASTRAAGTSGTQETQYFGPGTRLLVL.

This chain connects TRBV29-1 to TRBJ1-1, with D possibly matching TRBD1 (5 bases). The CDR3 is 13 residues long. Per the germline V gene, CDR1 is SQVTM and CDR2 is ANQGSEA. V lost 4 bases and J 0 bases, leaving 9 bases between the germline ends. CDR3 coding DNA: TGCAGCGTTGGGGGGGGATTGAACACTGAAGCTTTCTTT. Residues: CSVGGGLNTEAFF.

This sequence joins TRBV7-9 and TRBJ2-1; 7 bases match TRBD1. The V and J ends lost 4 bases and 7 bases, in that order; junction bases with no gene match: 7. The germline V gene has CDR1 SEHNR and CDR2 FQNEAQ (reference sequence). The CDR3 has 14 amino acids. CDR3 loop: CASSSDLQGNEQFF. For the CDR3, the DNA is TGTGCCAGCAGCTCGGACTTACAGGGGAATGAGCAGTTCTTC.

The V and J genes are TRBV5-1 and TRBJ1-3; D unclear. This CDR3 is built from 17 residues. Deletions cut 0 bases from V and 0 bases from J, with 13 bases between. The germline CDR1 and CDR2 sequences are SGHRS and YFSETQ. The CDR3 sequence: CASSLEGRRASGNTIYF. The CDR3 DNA reads TGCGCCAGCAGCTTGGAAGGCCGACGCGCCTCTGGAAACACCATATATTTT. Drawing the rest from reference TRBV5-1 and TRBJ1-3, the complete variable domain is KAGVTQTPRYLIKTRGQQVTLSCSPISGHRSVSWYQQTPGQGLQFLFEYFSETQRNKGNFPGRFSGRQFSNSRSEMNVSTLELGDSALYLCASSLEGRRASGNTIYFGEGSWLTVV.

The V gene is TRBV15, the J gene TRBJ2-7; 8 bases are shared with TRBD1. CDR1 and CDR2 (germline): LNHNV, YYDKDF (reference sequence). The CDR3 spans 15 residues. The V gene end was trimmed by 1 base and the J gene end by 2 bases; junction bases not matched to a gene: 4. This CDR3 reads CATSRGTGKAYEQYV. The CDR3, as DNA: TGTGCCACCAGCAGAGGGACAGGGAAGGCCTACGAGCAGTACGTC.

This clonotype was counted a few times. The chain carries TRBV15 and TRBJ1-5, with TRBD1 as a possible D gene (6 bases). The CDR3 extends over 15 amino acids. Germline assignment: CDR1 LNHNV and CDR2 YYDKDF (reference sequence). Trimming removed 5 bases from V and 0 bases from J, with 11 bases in between. CDR3 nucleotides: TGTGCCACCAGCTTGGACAGAAATAGCAATCAGCCCCAGCATTTT. Protein product: CATSLDRNSNQPQHF.

The chain combines TRBV20-1 with TRBJ2-5, with 9 bases identical to TRBD2. The CDR3 covers 15 residues. V gave up 0 bases and J gave up 2 bases; unmatched junction bases: 4. Germline values: CDR1 DFQATT, CDR2 SNEGSKA (reference sequence). The CDR3 bases are TGCAGTGCTAGAGATAGCGGGGGCCCGCAAGAGACCCAGTACTTC. Protein product: CSARDSGGPQETQYF.

The chain links TRBV24-1 to TRBJ2-2, with D maybe TRBD2 (6 bases). V was pared by 3 bases and J by 7 bases, with 20 bases between. CDR1 is KGHDR and CDR2 is SFDVKD in the germline V gene. The CDR3 runs 17 residues. In DNA, the CDR3 is TGTGCCACCAGTGATCCCCGACCGGGAGCCGGTGGCGGGGAGCTGTTTTTT. Translation: CATSDPRPGAGGGELFF.

The chain couples TRBV4-1 to TRBJ2-2; the D gene is possibly TRBD1 (6 bases). Germline CDR1 reads MGHRA; CDR2 reads YSYEKL. The CDR3 covers 14 residues. The V gene lost 4 bases and the J gene lost 4 bases, with 10 bases spanning the gap. The CDR3: CASSPGQLTGELFF. The CDR3 bases are TGCGCCAGCAGCCCAGGACAGCTCACCGGGGAGCTGTTTTTT.

The V and J genes are TRBV6-5 and TRBJ2-7; 10 bases line up with TRBD1. Germline V gives CDR1 MNHEY, CDR2 SVGAGI. This CDR3 has 14 amino acids. The V and J ends lost 9 bases and 4 bases, in that order; junction bases with no gene match: 9. The CDR3 loop reads CASKTRDRGYEQYF. CDR3 DNA: TGTGCCAGTAAAACTAGGGACAGGGGATACGAGCAGTACTTC.

The chain couples TRBV6-6 to TRBJ1-5; D remains unclear. V was pared by 6 bases and J by 1 base, with 1 base between. Germline V gene sequence: CDR1 MNHNY, CDR2 SVGAGI (reference sequence). The CDR3 is 11 amino acids. The CDR3 reads CASRSNQPQHF. CDR3 sequence (DNA): TGTGCCAGCAGAAGCAATCAGCCCCAGCATTTT.

V usage is TRBV7-2 and J usage is TRBJ2-1; 9 bases line up with TRBD2. Germline V CDR1 and CDR2: SGHTA, FQGNSA. The CDR3 is 16 residues long. The ends lost 4 bases at V and 7 bases at J; junction bases unmatched: 11. The CDR3 coding sequence is TGTGCCAGCAGCTCCTATTCCTTAGCGGGGGTGAATGAGCAGTTCTTC. Translation: CASSSYSLAGVNEQFF.

In this sample, this clonotype turned up a few times. The rearrangement uses TRBV18 and TRBJ2-3; no clear D gene. Germline loops: CDR1 KGHSH, CDR2 LQKENI. This CDR3 has 13 residues. V was pared by 0 bases and J by 1 base, with 2 bases between. This CDR3 is CASSPPRTDTQYF. The CDR3 coding sequence is TGTGCCAGCTCACCACCACGCACAGATACGCAGTATTTT.

V and J are TRBV10-3 and TRBJ2-5; tentatively, D is TRBD1 (6 bases). Trimming pared 2 bases from V and 4 bases from J, leaving 11 bases between. In germline, CDR1 is ENHRY, CDR2 SYGVKD. This CDR3 comprises 14 residues. CDR3 DNA sequence: TGTGCCATCAGTGAGGGGACATCAGGAGAGACCCAGTACTTC. Protein product: CAISEGTSGETQYF.

The genes are TRBV29-1 and TRBJ2-5; 10 positions agree with TRBD1. Per the germline V gene, CDR1 is SQVTM and CDR2 is ANQGSEA. This CDR3 has 13 residues. V trimming: 7 bases; J trimming: 7 bases; junction bases outside the gene matches: 9. In nucleotides, the CDR3 is TGCAGCGCCTGGACAGGGGGGAGAGGGACCCAGTACTTC. Its protein product is CSAWTGGRGTQYF.

The rearrangement uses TRBV29-1 and TRBJ1-5; D is unresolved. CDR1 SQVTM and CDR2 ANQGSEA come from the germline V gene. The CDR3 sequence is 13 residues long. Trimming pared 4 bases from V and 7 bases from J, leaving 14 bases between. The CDR3 DNA reads TGCAGCGTTGGGAGGACCTTTCGGCAGCCCCAGCATTTT. Translated, it gives CSVGRTFRQPQHF.

This chain links TRBV29-1 with TRBJ1-1; D gene unclear. V was clipped by 7 bases and J by 1 base, with 10 bases between them. The CDR3 totals 12 residues. Germline V CDR1 and CDR2: SQVTM, ANQGSEA. DNA for the CDR3: TGCAGCGCTGGTCCCCCGAACACTGAAGCTTTCTTT. Its protein product is CSAGPPNTEAFF.

This chain joins TRBV12-3 or TRBV12-4 and TRBJ1-2; D unclear. The CDR3 is made up of 12 amino acids. Trimming shortened V by 3 bases and J by 5 bases, and 7 bases separated the two germline ends. The CDR3 DNA is TGTGCCAGCAGTTTTCAACAGTATGGCTACACCTTC. As protein: CASSFQQYGYTF.

This clonotype was seen a single time. The chain recombines TRBV25-1 with TRBJ1-2; no firm D call. The CDR3 totals 15 residues. Between the trimmed V and J ends, which lost 3 bases and 2 bases, there was a span of 13 bases. Germline loops: CDR1 MGHDK, CDR2 SYGVNS. The chain's CDR3 is CASSEPGKGNYGYTF. The DNA of the CDR3 is TGTGCCAGCAGTGAGCCCGGGAAGGGCAACTATGGCTACACCTTC.

The chain links TRBV9 to TRBJ2-7, with no clear D. V lost 0 bases and J 6 bases, leaving 7 bases between the germline ends. Germline-derived CDR1 and CDR2 are SGDLS and YYNGEE. This CDR3 is 12 amino acids long. CDR3 sequence: CASSVDVGEQYF. Here the CDR3 DNA reads TGTGCCAGCAGCGTAGACGTGGGCGAGCAGTACTTC.

The chain links TRBV19 to TRBJ2-4; 9 bases agree with TRBD1. This CDR3 region has 15 residues. V dropped 7 bases and J dropped 2; count of bases not matched to a gene: 6. Looked up from germline, CDR1 is LNHDA and CDR2 is SQIVND (reference sequence). The CDR3 DNA is TGTGCCAGTACCCTGACAGGGGGTTCCAAAAACATTCAGTACTTC. Translated, it gives CASTLTGGSKNIQYF.

The chain has TRBV28 and TRBJ2-1; 12 bases map to TRBD2. Losses at the gene ends were 3 bases for V and 5 bases for J; bases not matched to a gene: 2. CDR1 MDHEN and CDR2 SYDVKM come from the germline V gene. The CDR3 consists of 15 residues. CDR3 sequence (DNA): TGTGCCAGCAGTTTCCTAGCGGGGGGGAACAATGAGCAGTTCTTC. Translated: CASSFLAGGNNEQFF.

The J gene is TRBJ1-6, the V gene TRBV12-3 or TRBV12-4, with TRBD1 as a possible D gene (6 bases). This CDR3 comprises 14 residues. V shed 2 bases and J shed 7 bases, with 9 bases lying between them. The CDR3 DNA is TGTGCCAGCAGTTTAAAGGGGGGGAATTCACCCCTCCACTTT. Encoded protein: CASSLKGGNSPLHF.

This sequence joins TRBV20-1 and TRBJ2-3; D remains ambiguous. V was cut by 4 bases and J by 4 bases, with 12 bases left in between. The CDR3 has 13 residues. CDR1 is DFQATT, CDR2 SNEGSKA, per germline (reference sequence). CDR3 nucleotides: TGCAGTGCTATGGGCCCGGTCGCAGATACGCAGTATTTT. This sequence encodes CSAMGPVADTQYF.

This rearrangement joins TRBV19 to TRBJ1-2; 12 bases map to TRBD1. Trimming removed 8 bases from V and 6 bases from J; junction bases left unmatched: 10. The CDR3 consists of 15 residues. The germline gives CDR1 LNHDA, CDR2 SQIVND (reference sequence). DNA of the CDR3: TGTGCCAGTCACCTTAGGGACAGGGGGCTTCATGGCTACACCTTC. Residues: CASHLRDRGLHGYTF.